Listed below are T cell receptor beta chains from one sample, sequenced in a study of CD8+ T cells in alopecia areata. Generated by immunoSEQ multiplex PCR, the TCRdb table keeps only in-frame clones and is missing some. Of some 170,000 clones in the sample, 59% were seen once. The material sequenced was CD4+ T cells sorted from blood, taken at week 0. These receptors were taken from a human donor with alopecia areata. Each CDR3 is given with its conserved first and last residue. Each record gives: J gene, D gene, clone size, V gene, CDR3 protein, CDR3 DNA. The D gene is left open where the match is weak. Clone sizes are given selectively: once, few, many, or a class where the clone is expanded.

j_call: TRBJ1-4
d_call: TRBD1
clone_size: .
v_call: TRBV25-1
cdr3_aa: CASSEPGTGNEKLFF
cdr3_nt: TGTGCCAGCAGTGAACCCGGGACAGGGAATGAAAAACTGTTTTTT

j_call: TRBJ2-4
d_call: .
clone_size: few
v_call: TRBV27
cdr3_aa: CASSSDGDDIQYF
cdr3_nt: TGTGCCAGCAGTTCGGACGGAGATGACATTCAGTACTTC

j_call: TRBJ2-1
d_call: .
clone_size: .
v_call: TRBV5-1
cdr3_aa: CASSLNREQFF
cdr3_nt: TGCGCCAGCAGCTTGAATCGTGAGCAGTTCTTC

j_call: TRBJ1-5
d_call: .
clone_size: .
v_call: TRBV19
cdr3_aa: CASSGGYGNQPQHF
cdr3_nt: TGTGCCAGTAGTGGAGGGTACGGCAATCAGCCCCAGCATTTT

j_call: TRBJ1-6
d_call: TRBD1
clone_size: .
v_call: TRBV30
cdr3_aa: CAWSVPVGQGSPLHF
cdr3_nt: TGTGCCTGGAGTGTCCCCGTCGGACAGGGATCACCCCTCCACTTT

j_call: TRBJ1-2
d_call: .
clone_size: .
v_call: TRBV29-1
cdr3_aa: CSVAEANGYTF
cdr3_nt: TGCAGCGTTGCGGAAGCGAATGGCTACACCTTC

j_call: TRBJ1-2
d_call: .
clone_size: .
v_call: TRBV29-1
cdr3_aa: CSVAIGYGYTF
cdr3_nt: TGCAGCGTTGCGATCGGCTATGGCTACACCTTC

j_call: TRBJ1-1
d_call: TRBD1
clone_size: .
v_call: TRBV10-3
cdr3_aa: CAISEGQGPTEAFF
cdr3_nt: TGTGCCATCAGTGAGGGACAGGGTCCCACTGAAGCTTTCTTT

j_call: TRBJ1-5
d_call: .
clone_size: .
v_call: TRBV4-1
cdr3_aa: CASSQDTGVPRPQHF
cdr3_nt: TGCGCCAGCAGCCAAGATACCGGGGTCCCCAGGCCCCAGCATTTT

j_call: TRBJ2-2
d_call: .
clone_size: few
v_call: TRBV30
cdr3_aa: CAWSRGSGFVELFF
cdr3_nt: TGTGCCTGGAGTAGGGGGTCGGGGTTCGTGGAGCTGTTTTTT

j_call: TRBJ1-1
d_call: .
clone_size: few
v_call: TRBV7-9
cdr3_aa: CASSLASGRNTEAFF
cdr3_nt: TGTGCCAGCAGCTTAGCGAGCGGGAGGAACACTGAAGCTTTCTTT

j_call: TRBJ2-6
d_call: .
clone_size: .
v_call: TRBV13
cdr3_aa: CASSLETDLASSGANVLTF
cdr3_nt: TGTGCCAGCAGCTTAGAGACAGACCTCGCTAGCTCTGGGGCCAACGTCCTGACTTTC

j_call: TRBJ1-2
d_call: TRBD1
clone_size: few
v_call: TRBV30
cdr3_aa: CAWRTGQGDYGYTF
cdr3_nt: TGTGCCTGGAGGACTGGACAGGGCGACTATGGCTACACCTTC

j_call: TRBJ1-6
d_call: TRBD1
clone_size: once
v_call: TRBV27
cdr3_aa: CASRGDRALSSYNSPLHF
cdr3_nt: TGTGCCAGCAGGGGGGACAGGGCATTATCCTCCTATAATTCACCCCTCCACTTT

j_call: TRBJ2-5
d_call: TRBD1
clone_size: .
v_call: TRBV30
cdr3_aa: CAWDRVETQYF
cdr3_nt: TGTGCCTGGGACAGGGTAGAGACCCAGTACTTC

j_call: TRBJ2-7
d_call: .
clone_size: .
v_call: TRBV29-1
cdr3_aa: CSVEALDSYPEQYF
cdr3_nt: TGCAGCGTTGAAGCGCTCGACTCTTACCCCGAGCAGTACTTC

j_call: TRBJ2-7
d_call: .
clone_size: once
v_call: TRBV29-1
cdr3_aa: CSAVTGSYEQYF
cdr3_nt: TGCAGCGCTGTGACAGGATCCTACGAGCAGTACTTC

j_call: TRBJ2-1
d_call: .
clone_size: .
v_call: TRBV20-1
cdr3_aa: CSVEGQNEQFF
cdr3_nt: TGCAGTGTTGAGGGCCAAAATGAGCAGTTCTTC

j_call: TRBJ2-3
d_call: .
clone_size: few
v_call: TRBV7-9
cdr3_aa: CASSLEASTDTQYF
cdr3_nt: TGTGCCAGCAGCTTAGAGGCCAGCACAGATACGCAGTATTTT

j_call: TRBJ2-7
d_call: TRBD1
clone_size: .
v_call: TRBV18
cdr3_aa: CASSPGQGGIGYEQYF
cdr3_nt: TGTGCCAGCTCACCGGGACAGGGAGGAATTGGGTACGAGCAGTACTTC

j_call: TRBJ2-7
d_call: .
clone_size: few
v_call: TRBV10-3
cdr3_aa: CAIKEGNYEQYF
cdr3_nt: TGTGCCATCAAGGAGGGAAACTACGAGCAGTACTTC

j_call: TRBJ2-3
d_call: TRBD2
clone_size: .
v_call: TRBV25-1
cdr3_aa: CASSEWAGGPVDTQYF
cdr3_nt: TGTGCCAGCAGTGAATGGGCGGGGGGGCCGGTAGATACGCAGTATTTT

j_call: TRBJ2-7
d_call: TRBD1
clone_size: .
v_call: TRBV29-1
cdr3_aa: CSATKQGAGEQYF
cdr3_nt: TGCAGCGCCACAAAACAGGGGGCGGGAGAGCAGTACTTC

j_call: TRBJ1-2
d_call: .
clone_size: .
v_call: TRBV27
cdr3_aa: CASSLKPTTLGYTF
cdr3_nt: TGTGCCAGCAGCCTTAAACCGACCACCCTCGGCTACACCTTC

j_call: TRBJ2-4
d_call: .
clone_size: .
v_call: TRBV27
cdr3_aa: CASSSVSRPGTKNIQYF
cdr3_nt: TGTGCCAGCAGTTCTGTTTCACGACCGGGAACCAAAAACATTCAGTACTTC

j_call: TRBJ2-4
d_call: .
clone_size: .
v_call: TRBV30
cdr3_aa: CAWSILTGYGIQYF
cdr3_nt: TGTGCCTGGAGTATCCTAACAGGGTACGGCATTCAGTACTTC

j_call: TRBJ2-3
d_call: TRBD2
clone_size: .
v_call: TRBV9
cdr3_aa: CASSGWSGADTQYF
cdr3_nt: TGTGCCAGCAGCGGGTGGAGCGGGGCTGATACGCAGTATTTT

j_call: TRBJ2-1
d_call: TRBD2
clone_size: .
v_call: TRBV30
cdr3_aa: CAWTLGRTSSGNEQFF
cdr3_nt: TGTGCCTGGACCCTGGGGCGGACTAGCAGTGGCAATGAGCAGTTCTTC

j_call: TRBJ2-1
d_call: TRBD2
clone_size: .
v_call: TRBV29-1
cdr3_aa: CSGLAGANEQFF
cdr3_nt: TGCAGCGGTCTAGCGGGGGCTAATGAGCAGTTCTTC

j_call: TRBJ2-2
d_call: TRBD1
clone_size: .
v_call: TRBV15
cdr3_aa: CATSRTGTGYTGELFF
cdr3_nt: TGTGCCACCAGCAGGACCGGGACAGGGTACACCGGGGAGCTGTTTTTT

j_call: TRBJ2-5
d_call: .
clone_size: .
v_call: TRBV4-1
cdr3_aa: CASSPVLLQETQYF
cdr3_nt: TGCGCCAGCAGCCCCGTCCTTTTACAAGAGACCCAGTACTTC

j_call: TRBJ2-1
d_call: TRBD1
clone_size: .
v_call: TRBV11-3
cdr3_aa: CASSLETGPSLYNEQFF
cdr3_nt: TGTGCCAGCAGCTTAGAGACAGGGCCGTCCCTATACAATGAGCAGTTCTTC

j_call: TRBJ2-4
d_call: TRBD2
clone_size: once
v_call: TRBV30
cdr3_aa: CAWSVGTSVQNIQYF
cdr3_nt: TGTGCCTGGAGTGTTGGGACTAGTGTCCAAAACATTCAGTACTTC

j_call: TRBJ2-6
d_call: .
clone_size: .
v_call: TRBV13
cdr3_aa: CASESRGIANVLTF
cdr3_nt: TGTGCCAGCGAGAGCCGGGGGATAGCCAACGTCCTGACTTTC

j_call: TRBJ2-2
d_call: .
clone_size: .
v_call: TRBV6-1
cdr3_aa: CASAWTSNTGELFF
cdr3_nt: TGTGCCAGCGCGTGGACATCGAACACCGGGGAGCTGTTTTTT

j_call: TRBJ2-3
d_call: TRBD2
clone_size: few
v_call: TRBV19
cdr3_aa: CASSIWRGGLGTDTQYF
cdr3_nt: TGTGCCAGTAGTATCTGGCGGGGGGGCCTGGGCACAGATACGCAGTATTTT

j_call: TRBJ2-1
d_call: .
clone_size: few
v_call: TRBV9
cdr3_aa: CASSVGLNEQFF
cdr3_nt: TGTGCCAGCAGCGTAGGTCTGAATGAGCAGTTCTTC